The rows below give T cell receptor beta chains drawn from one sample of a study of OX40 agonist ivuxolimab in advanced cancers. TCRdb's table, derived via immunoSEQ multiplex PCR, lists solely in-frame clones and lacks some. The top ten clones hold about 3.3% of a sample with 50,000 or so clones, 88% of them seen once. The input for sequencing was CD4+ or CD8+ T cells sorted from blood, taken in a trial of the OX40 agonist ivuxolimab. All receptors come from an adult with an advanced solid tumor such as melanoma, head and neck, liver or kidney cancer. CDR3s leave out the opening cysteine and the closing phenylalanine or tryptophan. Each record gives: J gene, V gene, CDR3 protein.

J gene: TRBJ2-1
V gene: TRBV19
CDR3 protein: ASSIDRQGKQF

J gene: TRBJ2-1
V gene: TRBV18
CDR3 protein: ASSLTGRGNEQF

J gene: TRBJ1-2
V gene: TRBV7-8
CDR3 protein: ASSTIPFYGYT

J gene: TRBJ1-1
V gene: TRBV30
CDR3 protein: AWSAGRQGTMNTEAF

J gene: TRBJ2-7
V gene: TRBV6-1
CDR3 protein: ASSEGGGWSPSYEQY

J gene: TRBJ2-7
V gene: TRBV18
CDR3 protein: ASSVQGLQGAEQY

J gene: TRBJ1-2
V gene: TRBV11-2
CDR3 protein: ASSFTQGGNGYT

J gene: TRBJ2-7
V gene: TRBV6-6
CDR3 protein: ASSRGVAGAGEQY

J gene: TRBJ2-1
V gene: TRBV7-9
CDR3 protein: ASSQGLYNEQF

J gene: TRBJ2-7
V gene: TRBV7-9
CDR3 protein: ASSPAYEQY

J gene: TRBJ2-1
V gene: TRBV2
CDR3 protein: ASRDRTGTYNEQF

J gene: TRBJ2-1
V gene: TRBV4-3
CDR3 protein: ASSQGTSINEQF

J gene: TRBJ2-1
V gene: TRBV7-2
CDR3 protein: ASSSGGSLNEQF

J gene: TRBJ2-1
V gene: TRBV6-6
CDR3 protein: ASRPPLSVYEQF

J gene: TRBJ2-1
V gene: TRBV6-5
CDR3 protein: ASSPGTPVPNEQF

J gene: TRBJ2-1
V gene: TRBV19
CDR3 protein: ASSINGDNEQF

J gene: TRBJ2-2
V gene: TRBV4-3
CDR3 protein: ASSQVNDGELF

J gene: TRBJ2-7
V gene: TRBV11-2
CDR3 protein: ASSSITSVSSYEQY

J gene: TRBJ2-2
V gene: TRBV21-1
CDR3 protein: ASPKRGQNTGELF

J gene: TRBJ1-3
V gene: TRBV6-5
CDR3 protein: ASRQGAGNTIY

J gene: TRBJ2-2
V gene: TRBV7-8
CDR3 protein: ASSTGPGQPGELF

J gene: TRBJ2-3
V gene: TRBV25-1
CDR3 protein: ASGEGNADTQY

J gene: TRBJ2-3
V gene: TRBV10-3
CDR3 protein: AISESGQIRTGGPTDTQY

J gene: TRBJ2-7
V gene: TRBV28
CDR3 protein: ASSPDPYEQY

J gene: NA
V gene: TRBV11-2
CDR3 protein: ASSGGGYEQY

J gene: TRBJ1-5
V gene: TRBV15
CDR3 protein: ATSRDSGGNQPQH

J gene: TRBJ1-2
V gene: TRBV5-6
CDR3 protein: ASSLGPPNYGYT